This TCR beta chain was captured by sequencing in a study of T cell responses to AZD1222 COVID-19 vaccine. General study results and limits: With two AZD1222 doses given, Spike-specific TCR breadth and depth both rose. Nearly half of unique spike-specific TCRs reportedly avoided B.1.351 and B.1.1.7 mutated regions.

This table comes from immunoSEQ multiplex PCR, and its TCRdb copy is limited to in-frame clones, with some not included. Of around 100,000 clones detected, nearly 95% appear once; the ten largest clones hold under 2%. The germline V gene has CDR1 SEHNR and CDR2 FQNEAQ (reference sequence). The V gene lost 5 bases and the J gene lost 8 bases, with 12 bases spanning the gap. CDR3 size: 13 residues. Points on this clone: As yet, its antigen is unknown.

This rearrangement joins TRBV7-9 to TRBJ1-4; D is perhaps TRBD1 (5 bases). Sequenced here: peripheral blood, sampled on day 0 of AZD1222 vaccination. The TCR comes from an adult in good health. CDR3 region: CASSGGEGEKLFF. Written as DNA, the CDR3 is TGTGCCAGCAGCGGAGGGGAAGGGGAAAAACTGTTTTTT.